The 28 T cell receptor beta chains given below trace back to one sample, sequenced in a study of blood T cells in healthy people across ages. A second 7 to 11 cycle PCR used barcoded and J-beta primers. TCRdb re-called the 5' RACE reads with MiXCR, one entry per CDR3 protein. This repertoire shows hundreds of thousands of distinct CDR3 sequences, around 54% found once; its top ten account for over 30%. Sequencing input: blood. These receptors all come from a man in his sixties in good health.

Comments on this clonotype: With a much larger clone just one base away, this may be a read error. The chain joins TRBV5-6 to TRBJ2-5, with 7 bases matching TRBD1. Germline CDR1 reads SGHDT; CDR2 reads YYEEEE. V trimming: 4 bases; J trimming: 11 bases; junction bases outside the gene matches: 11. The CDR3 contains 13 residues. The CDR3 region is CASSPDRAPEQYF. DNA for the CDR3: TGTGCCAGCAGCCCCGACAGGGCGCCTGAGCAGTACTTC.

The rearrangement uses TRBV20-1 and TRBJ2-5; D might be TRBD1 (6 bases). The DNA end lines up better with TRBJ2-7; the J call may be wrong. The CDR3 contains 11 residues. Per germline, CDR1 DFQATT and CDR2 SNEGSKA (reference sequence). Written as DNA, the CDR3 is TGCAGTGCTAGTAGAGGGGGCGAGCAGTACTTC. Its translation: CSASRGGEQYF.

The rearrangement uses TRBV3-1 and TRBJ1-5, with D perhaps TRBD1 (6 bases). Trimming left V 0 bases short and J 4 bases short, with 10 bases between. Germline CDR1 reads LGHDT; CDR2 reads YNNKEL (reference sequence). The CDR3 sequence is 15 residues long. The CDR3 DNA is TGTGCCAGCAGCCAAGATCCCGGACAGAATCAGCCCCAGCATTTT. Its protein product is CASSQDPGQNQPQHF.

This sequence joins TRBV12-3 or TRBV12-4 and TRBJ2-5; 13 bases align to TRBD2. This CDR3 comprises 15 residues. J was trimmed by 2 bases and V by 7 bases; bases with no gene match: 4. Written as DNA, the CDR3 is TGTGCCAGCACCCCACTAGCGGGGGGGCAAGAGACCCAGTACTTC. As protein: CASTPLAGGQETQYF.

J is TRBJ1-2 and V is TRBV5-1; D ambiguous. V lost 4 bases to trimming and J lost 8 bases, with 12 bases between them. This CDR3 region has 12 residues. Germline V lookup: CDR1 SGHRS, CDR2 YFSETQ. The CDR3 loop reads CASSDQDRGYTF. The CDR3 nucleotides read TGCGCCAGCAGCGACCAGGATCGGGGCTACACCTTC.

This clonotype was seen more than once but under ten times. CDR3 nucleotides: TGCGCCAGCAGCCAAATTCACGAGCAGTACTTC. Encoded protein: CASSQIHEQYF. The chain is built from TRBV4-1 and TRBJ2-7; the D is unclear. Per the germline V gene, CDR1 is MGHRA and CDR2 is YSYEKL. Trimming took 2 bases from V and 5 from J, leaving 4 bases between them. The CDR3 runs 11 residues.

The rearrangement joins TRBV2 to TRBJ2-1; D gene ambiguous. CDR1 is SNHLY, CDR2 FYNNEI, per germline. The V gene lost 8 bases and the J gene lost 6 bases, with 11 bases spanning the gap. The CDR3 consists of 12 residues. The CDR3 is CASLELGNEQFF. The CDR3 nucleotides read TGTGCCAGCCTGGAGCTAGGCAATGAGCAGTTCTTC.

There are a few counts of this clonotype. The chain couples TRBV28 to TRBJ2-1, with 13 bases aligning to TRBD2. The V and J ends lost 5 bases and 8 bases, in that order; junction bases with no gene match: 12. This CDR3 is built from 17 residues. CDR1 is MDHEN and CDR2 is SYDVKM in the germline V gene. The DNA for the CDR3 is TGTGCCAGCAGTCGGGGCTTGACTAGCGGGGGGTTGGATGAGCAGTTCTTC. Encoded protein: CASSRGLTSGGLDEQFF.

The V gene is TRBV29-1, the J gene TRBJ2-4; a weak D match, TRBD1 (5 bases). The CDR3 has 15 amino acids. The germline V gene encodes CDR1 SQVTM and CDR2 ANQGSEA. V was pared by 4 bases and J by 1 base, with 14 bases between. The CDR3 coding sequence is TGCAGCGTTGGAGACAGTAACTGGGCCAAAAACATTCAGTACTTC. Its translation: CSVGDSNWAKNIQYF.

The genes are TRBV12-3 or TRBV12-4 and TRBJ1-1; no definite D call. Trimming shortened V by 1 base and J by 3 bases, and 3 bases separated the two germline ends. This CDR3 is 12 amino acids long. The CDR3 DNA reads TGTGCCAGCAGTTTAGAGGACACTGAAGCTTTCTTT. Translation: CASSLEDTEAFF.

This chain connects TRBV12-3 or TRBV12-4 to TRBJ2-3; tentatively, D is TRBD2 (5 bases). The V end was cut by 8 bases, the J end by 2 bases, with 11 bases between. CDR3 length equals 13 residues. CDR3 region: CASYRDYTDTQYF. As DNA, the CDR3 is TGTGCCAGCTATCGGGATTACACAGATACGCAGTATTTT.

The chain combines TRBV6-6 with TRBJ1-2, with 7 bases aligning to TRBD1. CDR1 and CDR2 from the germline V gene are MNHNY and SVGAGI (reference sequence). The CDR3 is 13 residues long. The ends lost 6 bases at V and 7 bases at J; junction bases unmatched: 8. The chain's CDR3 is CASSSATGFGYTF. The CDR3 DNA is TGTGCCAGCAGCTCAGCGACAGGGTTTGGCTACACCTTC.

This clonotype was observed once. The chain's CDR3 is CASSSAPGTEGYTF. CDR3 bases: TGTGCCAGCAGCTCAGCCCCCGGGACAGAAGGCTACACCTTC. This chain links TRBV28 with TRBJ1-2; 7 bases align to TRBD1. Trimming removed 6 bases from V and 8 bases from J; junction bases left unmatched: 12. The CDR3 is made up of 14 amino acids. Germline CDR1 MDHEN, CDR2 SYDVKM.

This clonotype was counted between two and nine times. The gene calls are TRBV6-2 or TRBV6-3 and TRBJ2-1; a possible D gene is TRBD1 (6 bases). The CDR3 is 11 residues long. The V gene lost 5 bases and the J gene lost 12 bases, with 11 bases spanning the gap. The germline V gene has CDR1 MNHEY and CDR2 SVGEGT. The DNA for the CDR3 is TGTGCCAGCAGTCCCAGGGGTCGGCAGTTCTTC. Its translation: CASSPRGRQFF.

The chain joins TRBV9 to TRBJ2-3; unclear D gene. The CDR3 is 13 amino acids. Per germline, CDR1 SGDLS and CDR2 YYNGEE. V lost 3 bases and J 7 bases, leaving 12 bases between the germline ends. CDR3 DNA sequence: TGTGCCAGCAGCGCCACCTACGAATATACGCAGTATTTT. Encoded protein: CASSATYEYTQYF.

The rearrangement links TRBV9 to TRBJ1-1, with 8 bases that match TRBD1. CDR3 length: 15 residues. Germline CDR1 reads SGDLS; CDR2 reads YYNGEE. J gave up 2 bases and V 4 bases, and 7 bases lay outside the gene matches. The CDR3 coding sequence is TGTGCCAGCAGCACCGGGGACAGGCTAAACACTGAAGCTTTCTTT. Protein sequence: CASSTGDRLNTEAFF.

A few counts support this clonotype. This chain connects TRBV20-1 to TRBJ2-4; 8 positions agree with TRBD2. The germline V gene has CDR1 DFQATT and CDR2 SNEGSKA (reference sequence). The junction had 6 bases not matched to a gene; V was cut back by 2 bases and J by 0 bases. The CDR3 has 16 residues. The CDR3 DNA sequence: TGCAGTGCTAGAAAAACTAGCGGAAGAGCCAAAAACATTCAGTACTTC. The encoded protein is CSARKTSGRAKNIQYF.

The CDR3 sequence: CASSPQPGGLETQYF. The CDR3 DNA is TGTGCCAGCAGCCCGCAGCCAGGGGGCCTTGAGACCCAGTACTTC. J is TRBJ2-5 and V is TRBV12-3 or TRBV12-4, with 8 bases matching TRBD1. This CDR3 has 15 amino acids. Trimming removed 6 bases from V and 5 bases from J; junction bases left unmatched: 11.

This clonotype was found a few times. This chain connects TRBV12-3 or TRBV12-4 to TRBJ2-7; D uncertain. The CDR3 runs to 13 residues. Between the trimmed V and J ends, which lost 5 bases and 4 bases, there was a span of 12 bases. The CDR3 bases are TGTGCCAGCAGTCCCTATAGAGATTACGAGCAGTACTTC. Its translation is CASSPYRDYEQYF.

The V gene is TRBV27, the J gene TRBJ2-3; 9 bases are shared with TRBD2. After removal of 3 bases from V and 3 bases from J, the junction contained 4 bases not matched to a gene. Germline CDR1 is MNHEY and CDR2 is SMNVEV (reference sequence). The CDR3 contains 15 residues. In DNA, the CDR3 is TGTGCCAGCAGTTTTCTACTAGCGGGTACAGATACGCAGTATTTT. It encodes CASSFLLAGTDTQYF.

This clonotype was detected a few times. The V call is TRBV5-1, the J call TRBJ2-7; 8 bases map to TRBD1. The germline V gene encodes CDR1 SGHRS and CDR2 YFSETQ. J was trimmed by 1 base and V by 3 bases; bases with no gene match: 3. The CDR3 length is 14 residues. CDR3 bases: TGCGCCAGCAGCTGGACAGGGCCTTCCTACGAGCAGTACTTC. This gives the protein CASSWTGPSYEQYF. Complete variable domain (other parts from reference TRBV5-1 and TRBJ2-7): KAGVTQTPRYLIKTRGQQVTLSCSPISGHRSVSWYQQTPGQGLQFLFEYFSETQRNKGNFPGRFSGRQFSNSRSEMNVSTLELGDSALYLCASSWTGPSYEQYFGPGTRLTVT.

The gene calls are TRBV12-3 or TRBV12-4 and TRBJ1-2; TRBD1 matches at 12 bases. V dropped 4 bases and J dropped 8; count of bases not matched to a gene: 8. The CDR3 is made up of 15 amino acids. CDR3 DNA: TGTGCCAGCAGTTCCGGGACAGGGGGCCTCGGCGGCTACACCTTC. It codes for CASSSGTGGLGGYTF.

This clonotype was seen a few times. The V call is TRBV7-2, the J call TRBJ1-6; maybe TRBD1 (6 bases). Trimming left V 5 bases short and J 10 bases short, with 18 bases between. This CDR3 region has 15 residues. Germline V lookup: CDR1 SGHTA, CDR2 FQGNSA. The CDR3 here is CASSPGGGYGSPLHF. In nucleotides, the CDR3 is TGTGCCAGCAGCCCAGGCGGGGGCTATGGGTCACCCCTCCACTTT.

This clonotype showed up just a few times. V and J are TRBV7-9 and TRBJ2-1; D not resolved. This CDR3 comprises 15 residues. Per the germline V gene, CDR1 is SEHNR and CDR2 is FQNEAQ (reference sequence). Trimming pared 1 base from V and 7 bases from J, leaving 14 bases between. CDR3: CASSLERQFGNEQFF. Written as DNA, the CDR3 is TGTGCCAGCAGCTTAGAGAGGCAATTTGGGAATGAGCAGTTCTTC.

The rearrangement links TRBV27 to TRBJ1-2; D is possibly TRBD1 (5 bases). The ends were cut back, 5 bases at V and 0 bases at J, with 16 bases in the middle. Germline V gene sequence: CDR1 MNHEY, CDR2 SMNVEV (reference sequence). The CDR3 totals 16 residues. In nucleotides, the CDR3 is TGTGCCAGCAGTGAAACTGGGACTCTAGCTAACTATGGCTACACCTTC. Its protein is CASSETGTLANYGYTF.

The rearrangement joins TRBV6-2 or TRBV6-3 to TRBJ2-3, with 8 bases fitting TRBD2. V was pared by 0 bases and J by 4 bases, with 9 bases of the junction left unmatched. This CDR3 comprises 17 residues. CDR1 is MNHEY and CDR2 is SVGEGT in the germline V gene. The CDR3 spells CASSYSRSGGLPDTQYF. The DNA for the CDR3 is TGTGCCAGCAGTTACTCGAGAAGCGGGGGTTTGCCAGATACGCAGTATTTT.

V is TRBV12-3 or TRBV12-4 and J is TRBJ2-6; D unclear. V was trimmed by 8 bases and J by 4 bases, leaving 12 bases between them. There are 14 residues in the CDR3. The CDR3 protein is CASGENSGANVLTF. Here the CDR3 DNA reads TGTGCCAGCGGCGAGAACTCGGGGGCCAACGTCCTGACTTTC.

The V call is TRBV20-1, the J call TRBJ2-1; D call uncertain. V gave up 2 bases and J gave up 8 bases, with 10 bases separating them. There are 12 residues in the CDR3. Germline V lookup: CDR1 DFQATT, CDR2 SNEGSKA (reference sequence). This CDR3 is CSARLLGYEQFF. CDR3 sequence (DNA): TGCAGTGCTAGATTGCTAGGCTATGAGCAGTTCTTC.